This TCR beta chain came from a study of T cell responses to AZD1222 COVID-19 vaccine. The CDR3 is made up of 15 amino acids. CDR1 MNHGY and CDR2 SAAAGT come from the germline V gene. V shed 0 bases and J shed 0 bases, with 6 bases lying between them. Comment on this clone: Its specificity is unknown.

Using immunoSEQ multiplex PCR, the repertoire was profiled, and TCRdb retains in-frame clones only, with some absent. The table shows under 150,000 clones, with around 93% occurring only once. Findings of the study overall: The sample set comprised mostly white British donors with more females, and clonal diversity was possibly underestimated.

The sequenced sample was peripheral blood, obtained on day 0 of AZD1222 vaccination. V is TRBV6-8 and J is TRBJ2-1, with a weak D call TRBD2 (5 bases). This clonotype was sampled from an adult in good health. The CDR3 bases are TGTGCCAGCAGTTACTCTCGGGGCTCCTACAATGAGCAGTTCTTC. Its translation is CASSYSRGSYNEQFF.